The entry below gives a single T cell receptor beta chain sequence along with its context. Its cognate antigen is unknown. Trimming removed 6 bases from V and 4 bases from J; junction bases left unmatched: 10. Germline-derived CDR1 and CDR2 are SGHDT and YYEEEE. The CDR3 loop spans 15 amino acids. It was with 60 Vbeta and 13 Jbeta primers that the PCR ran. Sequencing used immunoSEQ multiplex PCR; TCRdb keeps in-frame clones, though not all of them. This sample has fewer than 150,000 clones; around 80% occur once, and the top ten carry approximately 2.5%. These data come from a study of cytomegalovirus exposure and HLA in healthy donors. General study points: There was a cluster of highly shared sequence variants that was likely a sequencing artifact. In a later analysis, common viral pathogens appeared linked to several of the most significant clusters. A later analysis reportedly found that, within productive TCRs, an Asian-associated ancestry cluster had fewer N-insertions than the mean observed across the roughly 730 donors.

This chain links TRBV5-6 with TRBJ2-5; 9 bases align to TRBD2. The sequence derives from a woman aged 40 to 55 in good health and CMV-seropositive. The specimen sequenced was PBMCs. This CDR3 is CASNLRGGPPETQYF. CDR3 DNA sequence: TGTGCCAGCAACCTGCGGGGGGGCCCTCCAGAGACCCAGTACTTC.